The clone carrying this TCR beta chain appeared once. The sample is drawn from a study of blood T cell repertoires in COVID-19. Sequenced by immunoSEQ multiplex PCR; TCRdb stores in-frame clones only, minus some. Of 250,000 or so clones listed, 75% to 90% were seen once; the top ten hold 0.87%. Those who participated ranged in age from roughly 18 to 100 years and resided in about two dozen US areas. The germline V gene encodes CDR1 SGHAT and CDR2 FQNNGV. V dropped 5 bases and J dropped 5 bases, with 15 bases sitting between them. The CDR3 length is 15 residues. The TCR was taken from a man in his fifties who had been exposed to COVID-19. Sequencing used PBMCs or T cells enriched from blood (not recorded which). The chain links TRBV11-2 to TRBJ2-2, with D possibly TRBD2 on 7 matching bases. The CDR3 here is CASSRGGVYTGELFF. In DNA, the CDR3 is TGTGCCAGCAGCAGGGGGGGCGTGTATACCGGGGAGCTGTTTTTT.